Listed below are T cell receptor beta chains from one sample, sequenced in a study of T cells in Graves' hyperthyroidism and ophthalmopathy. A single record per CDR3 protein comes from TCRdb applying MiXCR to the multiplex PCR reads. The sample shows 210,000 or so distinct CDR3 sequences, roughly 17% of them seen only once. Source material: blood. All receptors derive from a man between 45 and 60 years old with Graves' hyperthyroidism. Each CDR3 is given with its conserved first and last residue. D genes are given only for firm matches. Size is omitted from some rows. Given values are once, few, many or a class for expanded clones.

clone size,V gene,J gene,D gene,CDR3 length,CDR3 DNA,CDR3 protein
.,TRBV19,TRBJ1-6,.,14,TGTGCCAGTAGTATAGCGACGGAAAATTCACCCCTCCACTTT,CASSIATENSPLHF
.,TRBV20-1,TRBJ2-7,TRBD1,14,TGCAGTGCGAGTAAAAGGACAGGGTCCCACGAGCAGTACTTC,CSASKRTGSHEQYF
many,TRBV5-5,TRBJ1-5,.,14,TGTGCCAGCAGCTTATGGGAAAACAATCAGCCCCAGCATTTT,CASSLWENNQPQHF
many,TRBV12-5,TRBJ2-1,.,12,TGTGCTAGTGGCAAATACGGGACGGAGCAGTTCTTC,CASGKYGTEQFF
many,TRBV11-2,TRBJ2-2,TRBD2,16,TGTGCCAGCAGCCTGAGACTAGCGATGAACACCGGGGAGCTGTTTTTT,CASSLRLAMNTGELFF
many,TRBV12-3/TRBV12-4,TRBJ2-2,.,11,TGTGCCAGCAGTCGAACGGGGGAGCTGTTTTTT,CASSRTGELFF
many,TRBV20-1,TRBJ2-1,.,15,TGCAGTGCGCGACCAGGACAGCGGGTCTACAATGAGCAGTTCTTC,CSARPGQRVYNEQFF
.,TRBV27,TRBJ1-2,.,15,TGTGCCAGCAGTTTATCCCAGGGTTTGATAAGTGGCTACACCTTC,CASSLSQGLISGYTF
.,TRBV7-9,TRBJ1-5,.,12,TGTGCCAGCAGCGGTGGAGATCAGCCCCAGCATTTT,CASSGGDQPQHF
many,TRBV6-1,TRBJ1-1,.,13,TGTGCCAGCAGTGAAACAGGGTACACTGAAGCTTTCTTT,CASSETGYTEAFF
many,TRBV25-1,TRBJ2-7,.,16,TGTGCCAGCAGTCCCCACCGTAGGGGGGCATCCTACGAGCAGTACTTC,CASSPHRRGASYEQYF
few,TRBV5-1,TRBJ2-3,TRBD1,13,TGCGCCAGCATGGGACAGGACACAGATACGCAGTATTTT,CASMGQDTDTQYF
few,TRBV16,TRBJ1-1,.,14,TGTGCCAGCAGCCAATGGGGGAGAGGCACTGAAGCTTTCTTT,CASSQWGRGTEAFF
.,TRBV6-1,TRBJ1-6,.,13,TGTGCCAGCAGGAAGGACCTGAATTCACGCCTCCACTTT,CASRKDLNSRLHF
.,TRBV7-9,TRBJ2-7,TRBD1,15,TGTGCCAGCAGCTCAAGGACAGGGGATACCCACGGGCAGTACTTC,CASSSRTGDTHGQYF
many,TRBV20-1,TRBJ2-7,TRBD2,15,TGCAGTGCCCCTGGGACTAGCGGACCCGGGAGGGAGCAGTACTTC,CSAPGTSGPGREQYF
.,TRBV6-6,TRBJ2-1,.,13,TGTGCCAGCAGTTACTTGGTGGGTAGTGAGCAGTTCTTC,CASSYLVGSEQFF
.,TRBV20-1,TRBJ2-5,.,16,TGCAGTGCTAGAAGTCGATTAGAAGGGGGACAAGAGACCCAGTACTTC,CSARSRLEGGQETQYF
many,TRBV7-2,TRBJ2-3,TRBD1,15,TGTGCCAGCAGCTTAGACAGGGGGTCGGCAGATACGCAGTATTTT,CASSLDRGSADTQYF
many,TRBV20-1,TRBJ2-3,TRBD1,16,TGCAGTGCTAGAGATCTCGGGACAGGCCACTCGGATACGCAGTATTTT,CSARDLGTGHSDTQYF
few,TRBV6-2/TRBV6-3,TRBJ2-4,.,17,TGTGCCAGCAGTTCCTTGGCAGGGAGTCTCGCCAAAAACATTCAGTACTTC,CASSSLAGSLAKNIQYF
many,TRBV7-2,TRBJ1-2,.,13,TGTGCCAGCAGTGAATCAAGGGGGTATGGCTACACCTTC,CASSESRGYGYTF
many,TRBV18,TRBJ2-3,.,14,TGTGCCAGCTCACCACGGAAGGGCGCAGATACGCAGTATTTT,CASSPRKGADTQYF
few,TRBV6-1,TRBJ1-2,.,17,TGTGCCAGCAGCCCCTCCGAGAGAGGGAGAGTTAATTATGGCTACACCTTC,CASSPSERGRVNYGYTF
.,TRBV10-3,TRBJ2-1,.,11,TGTGCCATCAGTCCACTTATTGAGCAGTTCTTC,CAISPLIEQFF
many,TRBV28,TRBJ1-5,TRBD1,18,TGTGCCAGCAACCTTCCGGGACAGGGGAAGATCAAGGATCAGCCCCAGCATTTT,CASNLPGQGKIKDQPQHF
.,TRBV28,TRBJ2-1,.,16,TGTGCCAGCAGTCTGAATTGGGGTGGGTCCTACAATGAGCAGTTCTTC,CASSLNWGGSYNEQFF
many,TRBV10-3,TRBJ1-2,TRBD1,14,TGTGCCATCAGTCCTGGACAGGGGGCGCGAGGCTACACCTTC,CAISPGQGARGYTF
.,TRBV11-1,TRBJ2-2,TRBD2,18,TGTGCCAGCAGCTCAGCGCGGGTTGTGGGAGGGCCTTCCGGGGAGCTGTTTTTT,CASSSARVVGGPSGELFF
.,TRBV11-3,TRBJ2-6,.,15,TGTGCCAGCATAAACCGGGGGACTGGGGCCAACGTCCTGACTTTC,CASINRGTGANVLTF
few,TRBV6-1,TRBJ1-4,TRBD1,14,TGTGCCAGCAGTGAAGCAGGGGGCAGTTTAAAACTGTTTTTT,CASSEAGGSLKLFF
few,TRBV27,TRBJ2-1,.,14,TGTGCCAGCAGGGACTTCCAGGAGAGCGGTGAGCAGTTCTTC,CASRDFQESGEQFF
few,TRBV29-1,TRBJ1-1,.,10,TGCAGCGCGGGAACAGTTGAAGCTTTCTTT,CSAGTVEAFF
few,TRBV9,TRBJ2-7,.,13,TGTGCCAGCAGCCCCACGGGAGCCTACGAGCAGTACTTC,CASSPTGAYEQYF
few,TRBV24-1,TRBJ2-1,.,16,TGTGCCACCAGTGATCCCAAGGCAGGGGAATTAAATGAGCAGTTCTTC,CATSDPKAGELNEQFF
few,TRBV20-1,TRBJ1-2,TRBD1,16,TGCAGTGCTAGAGATCCCGGGACAGGGGGATACTATGGCTACACCTTC,CSARDPGTGGYYGYTF
many,TRBV30,TRBJ1-2,.,14,TGTGCCTGGAGTCCCCAGGGCCTTAACTATGGCTACACCTTC,CAWSPQGLNYGYTF
many,TRBV7-2,TRBJ2-3,.,14,TGTGCCAGCAGCCTTTTTTCCAGCACCGATACGCAGTATTTT,CASSLFSSTDTQYF
.,TRBV5-1,TRBJ2-3,.,14,TGCGCCAGCTCTCAAAGGGCTAGCACAGATACGCAGTATTTT,CASSQRASTDTQYF
few,TRBV7-9,TRBJ2-2,TRBD2,14,TGTGCCAGCAGCCTGACTAGCGGGATGGGTGAGCTGTTTTTT,CASSLTSGMGELFF
many,TRBV7-2,TRBJ2-1,.,15,TGTGCCAGCAGCTTAAGCCAGGGGTTGTACAATGAGCAGTTCTTC,CASSLSQGLYNEQFF